The 10 T cell receptor beta chains listed next were all sequenced from one sample in a study of T cell responses to AZD1222 COVID-19 vaccine. Profiled with immunoSEQ multiplex PCR; TCRdb holds only in-frame clones, not every one. In the table there are 100,000 to 150,000 clones, approximately 84% of which are singletons. The sequencing here drew on peripheral blood, taken on day 0 of AZD1222 vaccination. Receptors were obtained from an adult in good health.

The chain recombines TRBV7-8 with TRBJ1-5, with D possibly matching TRBD1 (5 bases). Trimming took off 5 bases at V and 0 bases at J, with 14 bases between the two ends. CDR1 and CDR2 from the germline V gene are SGHVS and FQNEAQ. The length of the CDR3 is 16 residues. The CDR3 reads CASSPAGRNSNQPQHF. In nucleotides, the CDR3 is TGTGCCAGCAGCCCCGCGGGGCGGAATAGCAATCAGCCCCAGCATTTT. Full variable domain (remainder filled in from reference TRBV7-8 and TRBJ1-5): GAGVSQSPRYKVAKRGQDVALRCDPISGHVSLFWYQQALGQGPEFLTYFQNEAQLDKSGLPSDRFFAERPEGSVSTLKIQRTQQEDSAVYLCASSPAGRNSNQPQHFGDGTRLSIL.

The V call is TRBV13, the J call TRBJ2-3; D not certain. The CDR3 length is 14 residues. Germline assignment: CDR1 PRHDT and CDR2 FYEKMQ (reference sequence). Trimming removed 5 bases at V and 5 bases at J, with 14 bases between. The CDR3 loop reads CASSPPVRQDTQYF. The CDR3 region has the DNA TGTGCCAGCAGCCCCCCCGTACGGCAAGATACGCAGTATTTT.

V gene TRBV29-1 combines with J gene TRBJ2-3; TRBD1 matches 10 bases. The J segment lost 1 base and the V segment lost 7 bases, leaving 2 bases of the junction unmatched. CDR3 size: 13 residues. Germline values: CDR1 SQVTM, CDR2 ANQGSEA. This CDR3 reads CSADRGGTDTQYF. The CDR3 DNA follows: TGCAGCGCGGACAGGGGGGGCACAGATACGCAGTATTTT.

The CDR3 DNA reads as TGTGCCAGCAGCTACACATCCAGGGAAGATACGCAGTATTTT. It is translated as CASSYTSREDTQYF. The V and J genes are TRBV7-2 and TRBJ2-3; possibly TRBD1 for D (5 bases). The CDR3 totals 14 residues. V was trimmed by 4 bases and J by 5 bases, leaving 13 bases between them. In germline, CDR1 is SGHTA, CDR2 FQGNSA.

This clone has just one count. V is TRBV11-3 and J is TRBJ2-1, with D uncertain. From germline, CDR1 is SGHNT and CDR2 YENEEA. The CDR3 runs 14 residues. Trimming removed 0 bases from V and 5 bases from J, with 8 bases in between. CDR3 region: CASSLDRDNNEQFF. The CDR3 DNA is TGTGCCAGCAGCTTAGATCGAGACAACAATGAGCAGTTCTTC.

In its sample, this clone ranks as medium-sized. The chain links TRBV6-5 to TRBJ2-2; the D is unclear. This CDR3 has 14 residues. Germline loops: CDR1 MNHEY, CDR2 SVGAGI. Trimming pared 2 bases from V and 1 base from J, leaving 5 bases between. The CDR3 DNA follows: TGTGCCAGCAGTTACCGGTGGAACACCGGGGAGCTGTTTTTT. As protein: CASSYRWNTGELFF.

V and J are TRBV19 and TRBJ2-4; the D gene could be TRBD1 or TRBD2 (5 bases each). The CDR3 consists of 14 residues. Germline V gene sequence: CDR1 LNHDA, CDR2 SQIVND (reference sequence). Trimming shortened V by 3 bases and J by 6 bases, and 12 bases separated the two germline ends. CDR3: CASSILTGGNIQYF. As DNA, the CDR3 is TGTGCCAGTAGTATTTTAACAGGAGGAAACATTCAGTACTTC.

The chain carries TRBV11-3 and TRBJ2-1; D is unclear. The germline V and J ends were trimmed by 0 bases and 2 bases, with 8 bases remaining between them. CDR3 length: 15 amino acids. The germline V gene encodes CDR1 SGHNT and CDR2 YENEEA. The CDR3 DNA reads as TGTGCCAGCAGCTTAGATCATCTGGCCTACAATGAGCAGTTCTTC. Protein product: CASSLDHLAYNEQFF.

The chain recombines TRBV7-3 with TRBJ2-5; the match to TRBD2 covers 8 bases. Trimming took 2 bases from V and 5 from J; bases not matched to a gene: 7. CDR1 is SGHTA, CDR2 FQGTGA, per germline. The CDR3 runs 15 residues. CDR3 residues: CASSLAGGNSETQYF. CDR3 sequence (DNA): TGTGCCAGCAGCTTAGCGGGAGGCAACAGCGAGACCCAGTACTTC.

This chain links TRBV6-5 with TRBJ2-2; 11 bases map to TRBD1. Germline V gene data show CDR1 as MNHEY and CDR2 as SVGAGI. This CDR3 has 15 amino acids. The junction had 6 bases not matched to a gene; V was cut back by 7 bases and J by 5 bases. CDR3 sequence reads: CASNKDRGRTGELFF. CDR3 nucleotides: TGTGCCAGCAATAAGGACAGGGGGCGGACCGGGGAGCTGTTTTTT.